This T cell receptor beta chain was retrieved from a study of glioma-infiltrating T cells after dendritic cell vaccination. As for the study in general: Dendritic cell vaccine was injected intradermally three times, biweekly.

Overall study findings and caveats: Longer survival after dendritic cell vaccination followed higher pretreatment TIL content.

The CDR3 extends over 15 amino acids. CDR1 is LNHDA and CDR2 is SQIVND in the germline V gene (reference sequence). Trimming took off 6 bases at V and 5 bases at J, with 19 bases between the two ends. Patients had residual fresh-frozen tumor tissue and more than two years of survival data. Blood PBMC samples: pre-vaccination, two weeks post third vaccination, and at tumor progression. Details on this clone: Its specificity is not known.

The method was immunoSEQ multiplex PCR; TCRdb's version includes in-frame clones alone and lacks a portion of them. Of tens of thousands of clones listed, more than 65% are singletons. The sample in question was blood, obtained before dendritic cell vaccination. This chain uses TRBV19 with TRBJ1-2; maybe TRBD1 (6 bases). This clonotype was obtained from a human donor with glioblastoma. The CDR3 sequence is CASSIGTKKLYGYTF. CDR3 nucleotide sequence: TGTGCCAGTAGCATCGGGACAAAGAAGCTTTATGGCTACACCTTC.